A selection of T cell receptor beta chains follows, all from one sample in a study of cytomegalovirus exposure and HLA in healthy donors. The assay was immunoSEQ multiplex PCR, and TCRdb's table has in-frame clones only and misses some. Of 85,000 to 130,000 clones listed, about 71% were seen once; the top ten hold roughly 0.79%. The sample comprised PBMCs. The receptors were gathered from a boy aged 10-17 years in good health and CMV-seronegative. The CDR3 runs from the conserved cysteine through the conserved F or W. The D gene is left open where the match is weak. Clone size, where shown, is once, few, many, or a class for clones that have expanded.

>.|.|TRBV11-2|TRBJ2-7|15
TGTGCCAGCAGCTTACTCTTTGTCTCAACTAACGAGCAGTACTTC
CASSLLFVSTNEQYF
>.|.|TRBV6-5|TRBJ1-1|15
TGTGCCCGTCTTTTGAGCGGTCGGGGAAACACTGAAGCTTTCTTT
CARLLSGRGNTEAFF
>.|.|TRBV6-5|TRBJ1-1|11
TGTGCGATCCAGCGGGGCTCATTGGCTTTCTTT
CAIQRGSLAFF
>.|TRBD2|TRBV5-8|TRBJ2-1|17
TGTGCCAGCAGCTTTTGGACTAGCGGGAGATGGAACAATGAGCAGTTCTTC
CASSFWTSGRWNNEQFF
>.|.|TRBV5-1|TRBJ2-7|14
TGCGCCAGCAGCCCCGGGTTGGGGGGAGACGAGCAGTACTTC
CASSPGLGGDEQYF
>.|TRBD2|TRBV30|TRBJ2-5|13
TGTGCTGAGGCTAGCGGGCCTCAAGAGACCCAGTACTTC
CAEASGPQETQYF
>.|.|TRBV29-1|TRBJ1-1|14
TGCAGCGTTGAAAGACAGGCCATGAACACTGAAGCTTTCTTT
CSVERQAMNTEAFF
>.|TRBD1|TRBV30|TRBJ1-6|13
TGTGCCTGGGCCGGACAGGTTAATTCACCCCTCCACTTT
CAWAGQVNSPLHF
>.|TRBD1|TRBV30|TRBJ1-1|19
TGTGCCTGGAGTGTAAGAGGGGACAGGGAATTCGATTGGAACACTGAAGCTTTCTTT
CAWSVRGDREFDWNTEAFF
>.|TRBD1|TRBV9|TRBJ1-1|13
TGTGCCAGCACCGGGACAGGGGCCACTGAAGCTTTCTTT
CASTGTGATEAFF
>.|TRBD1|TRBV6-6|TRBJ1-1|13
TGTGCCAGCAGTTACTACCGGGACAGAGAAGCTTTCTTT
CASSYYRDREAFF
>.|.|TRBV10-3|TRBJ2-7|11
TGTGCCATCGGGCGATCCTACGAGCAGTACTTC
CAIGRSYEQYF
>.|TRBD1|TRBV28|TRBJ2-3|13
TGTGCCAGCAGCCGGGACAGGTCGGATACGCAGTATTTT
CASSRDRSDTQYF
>.|TRBD1|TRBV7-3|TRBJ2-7|14
TGTGCCAGCAGCTCTGGACAGGGGTCTGTTGAGCAGTACTTC
CASSSGQGSVEQYF
>.|TRBD2|TRBV27|TRBJ2-2|18
TGTGCCAGCAGTTTATTCATGAGGCGGGAGTCGTACACCGGGGAGCTGTTTTTT
CASSLFMRRESYTGELFF
>.|TRBD1|TRBV5-4|TRBJ2-5|14
TGTGCCAGCAGCCTAGTACAGGGGAAAGAGACCCAGTACTTC
CASSLVQGKETQYF
>few|.|TRBV4-1|TRBJ2-1|18
TGCGCCAGCAGCCAAGATCAGAAACTAGGTAGGTCTACCGATGAGCAGTTCTTC
CASSQDQKLGRSTDEQFF
>.|TRBD2|TRBV5-1|TRBJ2-1|17
TGCGCCAGCAGCTTGGTACTAGCGGGGTTCTCCTACAATGAGCAGTTCTTC
CASSLVLAGFSYNEQFF
>.|.|TRBV5-6|TRBJ1-1|14
TGTGCCAGCAGCTGGCGGGGTGAGGGCACTGAAGCTTTCTTT
CASSWRGEGTEAFF
>.|.|TRBV14|TRBJ1-2|15
TGTGCCAGCAGCCAAGATATACAGGATGCCTATGGCTACACCTTC
CASSQDIQDAYGYTF
>.|TRBD2|TRBV28|TRBJ2-3|17
TGTGCCAGCAGTGGATGGGATAGCGGGAGGGTAACAGATACGCAGTATTTT
CASSGWDSGRVTDTQYF
>.|TRBD1|TRBV5-1|TRBJ1-1|15
TGCGCCAGCAGGGACCGGGACAGGGTAGGTACTGAAGCTTTCTTT
CASRDRDRVGTEAFF
>.|.|TRBV4-3|TRBJ2-3|13
TGCGCCAGCAGCCAAATCGTAACAGATACGCAGTATTTT
CASSQIVTDTQYF
>.|.|TRBV12-5|TRBJ1-2|18
TGTGCTAGTGGTTTCCCCCGCAGTACGGGGTATGCGGCCTATGGCTACACCTTC
CASGFPRSTGYAAYGYTF
>.|TRBD2|TRBV4-3|TRBJ2-1|15
TGCGCCAGCAGACCGGGACTAGCGGGGGGTAATGAGCAGTTCTTC
CASRPGLAGGNEQFF
>.|TRBD1|TRBV30|TRBJ2-6|17
TGTGCCTGGACAGCCGGGACAGATCGCTCTGGGGCCAACGTCCTGACTTTC
CAWTAGTDRSGANVLTF
>.|TRBD2|TRBV4-1|TRBJ2-2|16
TGCGCCAGCAGATCACTAGCGGGGACGTCGGCCGGGGAGCTGTTTTTT
CASRSLAGTSAGELFF
>.|TRBD1|TRBV5-1|TRBJ1-1|14
TGCGCCAGCAGCCCAACAACAGGGGACACTGAAGCTTTCTTT
CASSPTTGDTEAFF
>.|.|TRBV5-1|TRBJ1-4|15
TGCGCCAGCAGCTTAGATCCAGTACGAGGGGAAAAACTGTTTTTT
CASSLDPVRGEKLFF
>once|.|TRBV30|TRBJ1-3|16
TGTGCCTGGAGTGTCAACAGGCGTCTCTCTGGAAACACCATATATTTT
CAWSVNRRLSGNTIYF
>.|TRBD1|TRBV25-1|TRBJ2-7|13
TGTGCCAGCAGTGGGACAGGGCCCTACGAGCAGTACTTC
CASSGTGPYEQYF
>.|TRBD1|TRBV4-3|TRBJ2-5|16
TGCGCCAGCAGCCAATCGTACCAGGGGGCAATAGAGACCCAGTACTTC
CASSQSYQGAIETQYF
>.|TRBD2|TRBV6-5|TRBJ2-7|13
TGTGCCAGCACTACTGCGGGGGGCTTAGAGCAGTACTTC
CASTTAGGLEQYF
>.|TRBD1|TRBV5-6|TRBJ2-7|15
TGTGCCAGCAGCCACCGAGGGACAGCTCTTTACGAGCAGTACTTC
CASSHRGTALYEQYF
>once|TRBD2|TRBV5-8|TRBJ2-1|18
TGTGCCAGCAGCTTGGAGTGGGGGTCAGGCGGGGGGTACAATGAGCAGTTCTTC
CASSLEWGSGGGYNEQFF
>.|.|TRBV9|TRBJ2-3|16
TGTGCCAGCAGCCCCCCGGGTCGCGCTAGCACAGATACGCAGTATTTT
CASSPPGRASTDTQYF
>.|TRBD1|TRBV30|TRBJ1-5|16
TGTGCCTCCCCCGGGACAGGGGTCGTCCCCAATCAGCCCCAGCATTTT
CASPGTGVVPNQPQHF
>.|.|TRBV15|TRBJ2-7|15
TGTGCCACCAGCAGAGCCGAGGACAGCTCCTACGAGCAGTACTTC
CATSRAEDSSYEQYF
>.|.|TRBV9|TRBJ2-5|15
TGTGCCAGCAGCGTTGGTGAGGGTTTGACAGAGACCCAGTACTTC
CASSVGEGLTETQYF
>.|TRBD1|TRBV11-3|TRBJ1-2|16
TGTGCCAGCAGCTTAGGCCCCCCCCGGACAGGGGATGGCTACACCTTC
CASSLGPPRTGDGYTF
>few|.|TRBV19|TRBJ2-1|13
TGTGCCAGTAGTATATCGGGATACAATGAGCAGTTCTTC
CASSISGYNEQFF
>.|TRBD1|TRBV6-1|TRBJ1-2|15
TGTGCCAGCAGTGAGGGACAGGGGGCGCCTTACGGCTACACCTTC
CASSEGQGAPYGYTF
>.|TRBD1|TRBV10-1|TRBJ1-5|16
TGCGCCAGCAACTCCCGGGACAGGGGTCGCAATCAGCCCCAGCATTTT
CASNSRDRGRNQPQHF
>.|.|TRBV7-9|TRBJ1-1|12
TGTGCCAGCAGCCGAGGGGGAGTCGTAGCTTTCTTT
CASSRGGVVAFF
>.|.|TRBV27|TRBJ2-2|15
TGTGCCAGCAGTGGAGGGGAAGTGTACACCGGGGAGCTGTTTTTT
CASSGGEVYTGELFF
>.|TRBD2|TRBV15|TRBJ2-1|16
TGTGCCACCAGCAGTGAGACTAGCGGGGGGGCGGTTGAGCAGTTCTTC
CATSSETSGGAVEQFF
>.|TRBD1|TRBV6-6|TRBJ1-1|13
TGTGCCAGCAGTACCAGGGGGGACACTGAAGCTTTCTTT
CASSTRGDTEAFF
>.|TRBD2|TRBV5-1|TRBJ2-1|15
TGCGCCAGCAGCTTCGGACTAGCTGCCTACAATGAGCAGTTCTTC
CASSFGLAAYNEQFF
>.|.|TRBV9|TRBJ2-1|13
TGTGCCAGCTCGAGACAGGAGTACAATGAGCAGTTCTTC
CASSRQEYNEQFF
>.|TRBD2|TRBV6-4|TRBJ2-2|17
TGTGCCAGCAGTGAGGAGGGGACTAGCGGGAACACCGGGGAGCTGTTTTTT
CASSEEGTSGNTGELFF